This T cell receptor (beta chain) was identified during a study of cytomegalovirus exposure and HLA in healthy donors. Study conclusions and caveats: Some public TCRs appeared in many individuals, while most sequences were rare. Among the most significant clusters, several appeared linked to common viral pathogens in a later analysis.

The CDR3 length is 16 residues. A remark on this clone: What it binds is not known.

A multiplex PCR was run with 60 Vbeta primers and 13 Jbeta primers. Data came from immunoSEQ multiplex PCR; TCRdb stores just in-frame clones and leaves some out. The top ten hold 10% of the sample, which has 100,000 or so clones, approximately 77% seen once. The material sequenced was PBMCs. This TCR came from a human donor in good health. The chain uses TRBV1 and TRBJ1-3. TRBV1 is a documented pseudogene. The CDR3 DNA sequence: TGCACCAGCAGCCAAGATAGCGGATCTAGTGGAAACACCATATATTTT. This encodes CTSSQDSGSSGNTIYF.